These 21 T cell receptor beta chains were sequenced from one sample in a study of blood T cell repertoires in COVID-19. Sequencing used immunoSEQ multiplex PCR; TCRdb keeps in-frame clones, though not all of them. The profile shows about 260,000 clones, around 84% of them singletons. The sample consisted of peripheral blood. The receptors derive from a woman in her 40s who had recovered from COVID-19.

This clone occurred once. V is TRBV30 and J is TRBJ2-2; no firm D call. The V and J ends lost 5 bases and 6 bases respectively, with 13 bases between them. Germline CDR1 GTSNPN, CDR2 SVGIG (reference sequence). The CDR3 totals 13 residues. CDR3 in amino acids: CAWALKQAGELFF. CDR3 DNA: TGTGCCTGGGCCCTGAAACAAGCCGGGGAGCTGTTTTTT.

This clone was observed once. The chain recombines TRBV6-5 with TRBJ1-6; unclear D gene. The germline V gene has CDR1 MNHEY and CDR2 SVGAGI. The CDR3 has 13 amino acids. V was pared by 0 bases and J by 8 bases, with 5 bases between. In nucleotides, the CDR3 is TGTGCCAGCAGTTACTCGCCGGATTCACCCCTCCACTTT. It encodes CASSYSPDSPLHF.

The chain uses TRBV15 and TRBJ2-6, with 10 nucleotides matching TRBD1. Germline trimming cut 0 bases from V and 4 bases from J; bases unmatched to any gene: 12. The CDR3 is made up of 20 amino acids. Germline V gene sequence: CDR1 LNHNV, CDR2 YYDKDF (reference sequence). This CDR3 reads CATSREIVGTGVAGANVLTF. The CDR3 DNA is TGTGCCACCAGCAGAGAAATAGTAGGGACAGGGGTTGCCGGGGCCAACGTCCTGACTTTC. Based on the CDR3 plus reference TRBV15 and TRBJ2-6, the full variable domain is DAMVIQNPRYQVTQFGKPVTLSCSQTLNHNVMYWYQQKSSQAPKLLFHYYDKDFNNEADTPDNFQSRRPNTSFCFLDIRSPGLGDTAMYLCATSREIVGTGVAGANVLTFGAGSRLTVL.

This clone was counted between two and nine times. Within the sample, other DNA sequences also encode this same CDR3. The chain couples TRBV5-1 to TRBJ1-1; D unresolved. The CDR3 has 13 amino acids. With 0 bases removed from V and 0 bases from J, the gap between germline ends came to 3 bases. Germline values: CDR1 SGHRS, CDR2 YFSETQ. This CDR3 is CASSLGVNTEAFF. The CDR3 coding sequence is TGCGCCAGCAGCTTGGGCGTGAACACTGAAGCTTTCTTT.

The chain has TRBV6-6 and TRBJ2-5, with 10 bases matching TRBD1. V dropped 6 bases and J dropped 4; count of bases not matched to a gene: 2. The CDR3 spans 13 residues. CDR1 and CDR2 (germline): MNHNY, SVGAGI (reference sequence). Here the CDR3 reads CASRRDRGETQYF. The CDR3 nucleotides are TGTGCCAGCAGGCGGGACAGGGGAGAGACCCAGTACTTC.

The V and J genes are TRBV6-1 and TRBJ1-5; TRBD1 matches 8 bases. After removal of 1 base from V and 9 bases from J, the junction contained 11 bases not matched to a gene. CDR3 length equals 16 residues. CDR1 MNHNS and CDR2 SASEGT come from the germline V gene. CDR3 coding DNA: TGTGCCAGCAGTGAAGAGAACAGGGGGGTCGGGGGGCCCCAGCATTTT. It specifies CASSEENRGVGGPQHF.

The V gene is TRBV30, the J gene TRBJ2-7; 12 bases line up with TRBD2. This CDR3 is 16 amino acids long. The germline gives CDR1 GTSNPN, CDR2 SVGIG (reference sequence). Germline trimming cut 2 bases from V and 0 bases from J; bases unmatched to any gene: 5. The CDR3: CAWSYGLAGSSYEQYF. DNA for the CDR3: TGTGCCTGGAGTTATGGACTAGCGGGGAGCTCCTACGAGCAGTACTTC.

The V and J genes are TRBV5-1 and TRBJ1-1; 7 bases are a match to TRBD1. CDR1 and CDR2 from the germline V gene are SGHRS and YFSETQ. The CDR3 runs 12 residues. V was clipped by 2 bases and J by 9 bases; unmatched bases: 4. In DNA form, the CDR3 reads TGCGCCAGCAGCTTAGAACAGGGGAAAGCTTTCTTT. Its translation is CASSLEQGKAFF.

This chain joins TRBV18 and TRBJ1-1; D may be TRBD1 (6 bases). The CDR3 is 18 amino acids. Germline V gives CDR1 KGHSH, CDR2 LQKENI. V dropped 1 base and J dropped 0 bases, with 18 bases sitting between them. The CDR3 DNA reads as TGTGCCAGCTCACCACGGGAGACGACAGGACGGTTGAACACTGAAGCTTTCTTT. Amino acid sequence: CASSPRETTGRLNTEAFF.

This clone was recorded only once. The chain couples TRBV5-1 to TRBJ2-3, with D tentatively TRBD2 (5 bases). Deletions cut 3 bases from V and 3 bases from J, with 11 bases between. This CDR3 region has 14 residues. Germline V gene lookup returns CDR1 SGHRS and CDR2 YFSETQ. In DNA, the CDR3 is TGCGCCAGCAGCTCCCGGAGCGGAACAGATACGCAGTATTTT. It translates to CASSSRSGTDTQYF.

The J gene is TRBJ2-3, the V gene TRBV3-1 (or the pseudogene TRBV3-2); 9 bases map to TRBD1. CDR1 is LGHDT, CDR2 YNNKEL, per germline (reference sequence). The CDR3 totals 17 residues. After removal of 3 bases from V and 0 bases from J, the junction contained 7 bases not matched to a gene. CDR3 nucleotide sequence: TGTGCCAGCAGCCAGGACAGGGGAAGCGGTAGCACAGATACGCAGTATTTT. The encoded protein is CASSQDRGSGSTDTQYF.

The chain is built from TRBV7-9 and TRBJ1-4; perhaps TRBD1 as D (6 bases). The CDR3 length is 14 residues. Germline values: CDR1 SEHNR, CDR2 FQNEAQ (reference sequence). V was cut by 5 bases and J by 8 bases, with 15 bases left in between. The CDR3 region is CASSPGGGEEKLFF. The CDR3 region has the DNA TGTGCCAGCAGCCCCGGGGGGGGCGAAGAAAAACTGTTTTTT.

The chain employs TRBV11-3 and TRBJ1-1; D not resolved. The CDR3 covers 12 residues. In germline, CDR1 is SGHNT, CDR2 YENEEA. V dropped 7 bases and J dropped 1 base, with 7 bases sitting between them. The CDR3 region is CASTIPNTEAFF. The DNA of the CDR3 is TGTGCCAGCACCATTCCGAACACTGAAGCTTTCTTT.

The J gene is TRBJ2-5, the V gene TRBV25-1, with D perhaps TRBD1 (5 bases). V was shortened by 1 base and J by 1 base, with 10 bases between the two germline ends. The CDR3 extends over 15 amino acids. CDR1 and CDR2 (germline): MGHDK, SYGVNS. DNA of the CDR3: TGTGCCAGCAGTGAATCTGGGGCCCTCCAAGAGACCCAGTACTTC. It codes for CASSESGALQETQYF.

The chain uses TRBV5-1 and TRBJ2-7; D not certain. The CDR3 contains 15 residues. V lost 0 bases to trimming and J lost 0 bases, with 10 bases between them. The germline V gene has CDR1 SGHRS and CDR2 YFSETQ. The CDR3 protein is CASSLEVTSSYEQYF. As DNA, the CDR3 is TGCGCCAGCAGCTTGGAGGTGACTTCCTCCTACGAGCAGTACTTC.

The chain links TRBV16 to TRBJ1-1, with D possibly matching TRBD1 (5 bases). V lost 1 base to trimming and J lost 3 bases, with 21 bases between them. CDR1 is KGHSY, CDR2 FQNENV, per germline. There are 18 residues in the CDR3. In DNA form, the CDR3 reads TGTGCCAGCAGCCAATACCTAACAAAGGGGCGTAGGGACACTGAAGCTTTCTTT. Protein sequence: CASSQYLTKGRRDTEAFF.

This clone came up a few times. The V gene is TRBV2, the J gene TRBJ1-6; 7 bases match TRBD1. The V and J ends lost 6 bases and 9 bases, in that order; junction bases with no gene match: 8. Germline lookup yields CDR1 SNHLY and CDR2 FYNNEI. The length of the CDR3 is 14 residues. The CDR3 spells CASRIQGSGSPLHF. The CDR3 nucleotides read TGTGCCAGCAGGATACAGGGGTCTGGTTCACCCCTCCACTTT.

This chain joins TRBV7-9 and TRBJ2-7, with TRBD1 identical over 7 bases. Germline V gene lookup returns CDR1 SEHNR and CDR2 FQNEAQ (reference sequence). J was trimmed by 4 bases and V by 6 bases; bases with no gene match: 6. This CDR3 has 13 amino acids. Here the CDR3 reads CASSRTGQYEQYF. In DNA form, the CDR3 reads TGTGCCAGCAGTCGGACAGGCCAATACGAGCAGTACTTC.

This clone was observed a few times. This CDR3 reads CASSKGQGGAYEQYF. CDR3 sequence (DNA): TGTGCCAGCAGCAAAGGACAGGGAGGTGCCTACGAGCAGTACTTC. The chain combines TRBV6-5 with TRBJ2-7; 8 bases map to TRBD1. This CDR3 spans 15 amino acids. The V gene's germline CDR1 is MNHEY and CDR2 SVGAGI. V was clipped by 6 bases and J by 2 bases; unmatched bases: 9.

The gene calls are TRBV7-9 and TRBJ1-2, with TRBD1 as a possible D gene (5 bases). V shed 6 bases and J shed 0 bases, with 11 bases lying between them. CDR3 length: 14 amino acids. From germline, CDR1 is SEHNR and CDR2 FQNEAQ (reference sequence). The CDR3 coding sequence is TGTGCCAGCAGAAGATCACAGGCTAACTATGGCTACACCTTC. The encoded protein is CASRRSQANYGYTF.

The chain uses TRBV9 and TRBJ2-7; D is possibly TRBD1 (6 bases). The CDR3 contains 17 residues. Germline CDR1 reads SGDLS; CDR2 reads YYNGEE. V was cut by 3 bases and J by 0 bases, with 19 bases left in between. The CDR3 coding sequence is TGTGCCAGCAGCGCCGCCCCCGGAACAGGGACCTCCTACGAGCAGTACTTC. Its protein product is CASSAAPGTGTSYEQYF.